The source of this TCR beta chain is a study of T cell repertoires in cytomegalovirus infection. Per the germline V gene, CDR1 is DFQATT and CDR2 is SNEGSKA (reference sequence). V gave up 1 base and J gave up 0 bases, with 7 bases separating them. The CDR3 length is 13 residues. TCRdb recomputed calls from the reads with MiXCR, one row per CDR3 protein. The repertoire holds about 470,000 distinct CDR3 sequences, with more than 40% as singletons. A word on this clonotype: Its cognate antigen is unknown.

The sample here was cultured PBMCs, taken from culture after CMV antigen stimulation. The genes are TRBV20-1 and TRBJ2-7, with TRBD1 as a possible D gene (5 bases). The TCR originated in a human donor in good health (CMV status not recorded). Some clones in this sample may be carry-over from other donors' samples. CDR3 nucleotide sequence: TGCAGTGCTAGAGCAGGGAACTCCTACGAGCAGTACTTC. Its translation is CSARAGNSYEQYF.